This TCR beta chain was captured by sequencing in a study of Tregs in tolerant kidney transplant recipients (dated by TCRdb to about 2019). For the study in its entirety: Additional Treg samples were obtained from a 3-day mixed lymphocyte reaction with belatacept, in some cases followed by a 5-day donor restimulation, before recipient CD4+CD25+CD127- cells were sorted. TCRbeta repertoire sequencing was used in 3 healthy controls to compare several methods for expanding Tregs specific for an allogeneic donor. TCRbeta sequencing was used in the study to identify donor-specific regulatory T cells before combined kidney and bone marrow transplantation, and the identified cells were then tracked after transplant. During sorting of primary belatacept mixed lymphocyte reaction cultures, recipient cells were distinguished from donor cells with antibodies.

For TCRbeta CDR3 sequencing, genomic DNA from the sorted cells was extracted using the QIAGEN DNeasy Blood and Tissue Kit. High-throughput TCRbeta CDR3 sequencing was carried out commercially through immunoSEQ, with PCR amplification with bias correction and internal controls included. In the source study's methods: A unique productive TCRbeta sequence was defined by the CDR3 nucleotide sequence when primers matched, and otherwise by the CDR3 amino acid sequence together with the Vbeta and Jbeta genes. A sequence counted as donor-reactive if, in CFSE-low cells, the sequence had a frequency of at least 0.01% and was expanded at least 5-fold compared with unstimulated cells. Jensen-Shannon divergence calculated on the top 100 TCRbeta sequences ranked by frequency was used to measure repertoire divergence. For samples with multiple sequencing runs, sorting error was corrected separately for each run before the runs were pooled. In TCRdb, the immuneACCESS table is reduced to in-frame sequences with V and J assigned. These tables do not hold every clone; where another copy was compared, an unresolved V gene accounts for under half, and the others remain unexplained. The V and J calls and the clone size are those of that table, but D and trimming were determined from the DNA. The sample includes 30,000 or so clones, with 82% observed a single time. Of the sample, around 2.1% is held by the ten largest clones.

Concerning this clone: Its binding antigen is unknown. No much larger clonotype is one base removed from it; base qualities were not supplied.

Summary of the overall study and its limitations: Although technical replication error seemed to be minimal, the question of biological reproducibility was not addressed directly. The most biologically relevant and donor-specific TCRbeta repertoire appeared to be identified by expanding Tregs with activated donor B cells. The study was constrained by small patient numbers, and validation of the findings is required in larger populations and under other immunosuppression protocols.

Healthy control blood came either as purchased buffy coats or from healthy volunteers. Healthy control blood was processed to PBMCs with a Ficoll density gradient and then cryopreserved, whereas patient PBMCs were collected both before and after transplant. The cysteine opens and the phenylalanine closes a CDR3 of 13 amino acids. Only the CDR3 part of the read is kept: 39 bases, read in frame from the first base. The germline V gene gives CDR1 as SNHLY and CDR2 as FYNNEI. V and J lose 3 bases and 0 bases, and a span of 5 bases separates them. This receptor was obtained from a human donor in good health. The sequence joins TRBV2 to TRBJ1-2; no D gene call is confident. The sample taken for sequencing was Tregs from blood cultured with allogeneic cells. CDR3 region: CASSEMPNYGYTF. The DNA is as follows: TGTGCCAGCAGTGAGATGCCTAACTATGGCTACACCTTC.